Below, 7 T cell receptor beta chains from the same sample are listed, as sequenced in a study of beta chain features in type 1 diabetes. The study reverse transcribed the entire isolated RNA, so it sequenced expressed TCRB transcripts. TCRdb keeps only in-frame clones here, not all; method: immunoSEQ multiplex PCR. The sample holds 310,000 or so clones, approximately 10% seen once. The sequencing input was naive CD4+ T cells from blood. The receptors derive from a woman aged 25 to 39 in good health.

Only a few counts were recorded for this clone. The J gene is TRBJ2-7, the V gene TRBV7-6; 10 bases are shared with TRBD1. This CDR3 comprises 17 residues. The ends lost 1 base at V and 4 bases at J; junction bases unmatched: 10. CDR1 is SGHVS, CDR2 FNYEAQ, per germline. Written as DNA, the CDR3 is TGTGCCAGCAGCTTAGGTGTGGGGACAGGGGTACAGTACGAGCAGTACTTC. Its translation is CASSLGVGTGVQYEQYF.

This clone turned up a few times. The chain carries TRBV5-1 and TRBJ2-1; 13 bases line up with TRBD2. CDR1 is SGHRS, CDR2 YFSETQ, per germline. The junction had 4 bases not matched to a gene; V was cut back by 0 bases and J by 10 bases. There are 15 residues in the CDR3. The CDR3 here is CASSLVGLAGAEQFF. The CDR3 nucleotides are TGCGCCAGCAGCTTGGTTGGACTAGCGGGGGCGGAGCAGTTCTTC.

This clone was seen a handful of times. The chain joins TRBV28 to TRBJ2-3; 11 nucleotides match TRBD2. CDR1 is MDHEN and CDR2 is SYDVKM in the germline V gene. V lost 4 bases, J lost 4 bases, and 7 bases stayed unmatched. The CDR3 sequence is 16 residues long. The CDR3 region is CASSSAQLAGADTQYF. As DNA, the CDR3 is TGTGCCAGCAGTTCCGCTCAACTAGCGGGAGCAGATACGCAGTATTTT.

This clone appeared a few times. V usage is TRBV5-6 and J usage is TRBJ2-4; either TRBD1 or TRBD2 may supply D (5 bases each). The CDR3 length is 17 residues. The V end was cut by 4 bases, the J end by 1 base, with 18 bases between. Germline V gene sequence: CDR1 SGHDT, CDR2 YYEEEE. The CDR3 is CASSLEVRARAKNIQYF. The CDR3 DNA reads TGTGCCAGCAGCCTGGAGGTCAGGGCTAGGGCCAAAAACATTCAGTACTTC.

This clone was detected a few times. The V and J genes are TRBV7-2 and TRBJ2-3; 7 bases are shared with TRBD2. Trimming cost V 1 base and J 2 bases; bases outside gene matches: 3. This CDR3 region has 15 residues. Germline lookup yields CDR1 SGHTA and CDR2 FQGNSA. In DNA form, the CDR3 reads TGTGCCAGCAGCTTAGTAGGACTAGACACAGATACGCAGTATTTT. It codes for CASSLVGLDTDTQYF.

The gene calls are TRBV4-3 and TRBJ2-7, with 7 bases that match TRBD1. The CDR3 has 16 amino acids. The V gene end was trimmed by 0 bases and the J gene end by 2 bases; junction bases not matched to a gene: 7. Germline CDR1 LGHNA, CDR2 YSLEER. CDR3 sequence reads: CASSQDNPGQPYEQYF. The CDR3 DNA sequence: TGCGCCAGCAGCCAAGATAATCCGGGACAGCCCTACGAGCAGTACTTC.

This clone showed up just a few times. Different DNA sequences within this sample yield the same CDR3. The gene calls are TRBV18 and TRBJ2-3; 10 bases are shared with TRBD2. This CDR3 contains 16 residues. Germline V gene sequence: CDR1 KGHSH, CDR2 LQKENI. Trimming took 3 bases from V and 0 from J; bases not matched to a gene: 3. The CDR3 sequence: CASSPVTSGSTDTQYF. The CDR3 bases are TGTGCCAGCTCACCCGTGACTAGCGGGAGCACAGATACGCAGTATTTT.